This T cell receptor beta chain was recorded in a study of shared clonotypes between healthy human individuals. On the study more broadly: The donor group consisted of a couple of women and a few men, aged 18 to 49. General observations from the study: All-four-donor shared clonotypes had higher generation probabilities than non-shared clonotypes did. A generally larger estimated richness was seen in naive subsets than in memory subsets. Clonotype sharing among donors likely depends on sequencing depth.

The sample holds one count of this clone. Its matching antigen is unknown. Method: immunoSEQ multiplex PCR; TCRdb's copy keeps in-frame clones and lacks some. The data show around 1.9 million clones, just over 90% seen once. Germline lookup yields CDR1 MNHEY and CDR2 SMNVEV (reference sequence). V was trimmed by 4 bases and J by 4 bases, leaving 19 bases between them. The CDR3 is 16 residues long. Positive CCR7 selection of CD45RO-negative cells yielded the naive CD8 cells, and terminally differentiated effector memory CD45RA+ cells were excluded. Source material: naive CD8+ T cells from PBMCs. The source is a man aged 18 to 35 in good health. Some clones in this sample may be carry-over from other donors' samples. V usage is TRBV27 and J usage is TRBJ1-1; tentatively, D is TRBD1 (6 bases). CDR3 protein: CASSSRGLRGGTEAFF. CDR3 DNA: TGTGCCAGCAGTTCCCGGGGGCTTAGGGGTGGCACTGAAGCTTTCTTT.